The present T cell receptor beta chain was sequenced within a study of cytomegalovirus exposure and HLA in healthy donors. The overall study: The study's early data release held approximately 91 million unique TCRs from HLA-typed donors. Findings of the study overall: Because they were indistinguishable, some V segments, including TRBV6-2 and TRBV6-3, were excluded. Presence/absence results assume similar sequencing depth per donor, which may not hold. With high specificity and sensitivity, the classifier reportedly diagnosed cytomegalovirus status.

PCR employed 60 Vbeta and 13 Jbeta primers. The data were produced by immunoSEQ multiplex PCR, yet TCRdb's version contains in-frame clones alone and is incomplete. The sample has some 150,000 clones, 80% to 90% seen once. On this clone itself: Its antigen is not known.

The length of the CDR3 is 15 residues. The V segment lost 2 bases and the J segment 3 bases; nucleotides outside the gene matches: 5. Germline V gives CDR1 SGHTA, CDR2 FQGNSA. Sequencing was performed on PBMCs. The chain combines TRBV7-2 with TRBJ2-7, with 9 positions matching TRBD2. The TCR originated in a woman aged 30 to 39 in good health and CMV-seropositive. The CDR3 here is CASSLRRGGIYEQYF. DNA of the CDR3: TGTGCCAGCAGCTTAAGGCGGGGGGGCATCTACGAGCAGTACTTC.